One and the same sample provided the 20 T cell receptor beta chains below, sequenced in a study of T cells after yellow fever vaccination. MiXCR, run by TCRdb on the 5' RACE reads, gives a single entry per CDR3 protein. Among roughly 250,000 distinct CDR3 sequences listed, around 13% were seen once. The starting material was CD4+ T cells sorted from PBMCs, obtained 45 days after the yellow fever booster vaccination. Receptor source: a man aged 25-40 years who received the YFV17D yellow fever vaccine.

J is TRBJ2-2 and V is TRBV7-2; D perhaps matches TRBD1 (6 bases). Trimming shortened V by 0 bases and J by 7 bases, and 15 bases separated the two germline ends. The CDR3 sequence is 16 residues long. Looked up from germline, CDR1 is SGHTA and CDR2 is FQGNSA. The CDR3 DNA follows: TGTGCCAGCAGCTTAGCGGGCAACAGGGCCCACGGGGAGCTGTTTTTT. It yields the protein CASSLAGNRAHGELFF.

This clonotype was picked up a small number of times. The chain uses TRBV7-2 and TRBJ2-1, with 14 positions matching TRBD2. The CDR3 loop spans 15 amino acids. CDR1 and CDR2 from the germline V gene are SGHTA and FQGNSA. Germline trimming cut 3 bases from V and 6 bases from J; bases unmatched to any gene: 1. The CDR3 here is CASSFGTSGSNEQFF. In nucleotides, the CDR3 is TGTGCCAGCAGCTTCGGGACTAGCGGGAGCAATGAGCAGTTCTTC.

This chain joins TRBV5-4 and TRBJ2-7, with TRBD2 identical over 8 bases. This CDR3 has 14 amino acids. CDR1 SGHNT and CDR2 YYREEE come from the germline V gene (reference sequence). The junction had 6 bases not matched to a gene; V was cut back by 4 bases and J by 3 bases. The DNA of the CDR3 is TGTGCCAGCAGCAGGAGCGGGAGAGTCTACGAGCAGTACTTC. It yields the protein CASSRSGRVYEQYF.

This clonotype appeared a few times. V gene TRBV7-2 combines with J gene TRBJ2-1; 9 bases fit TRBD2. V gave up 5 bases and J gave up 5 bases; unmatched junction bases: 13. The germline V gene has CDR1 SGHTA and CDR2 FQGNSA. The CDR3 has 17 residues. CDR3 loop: CASSLRGSGRRNNEQFF. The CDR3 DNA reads TGTGCCAGCAGCCTCCGTGGTAGCGGGAGACGGAACAATGAGCAGTTCTTC.

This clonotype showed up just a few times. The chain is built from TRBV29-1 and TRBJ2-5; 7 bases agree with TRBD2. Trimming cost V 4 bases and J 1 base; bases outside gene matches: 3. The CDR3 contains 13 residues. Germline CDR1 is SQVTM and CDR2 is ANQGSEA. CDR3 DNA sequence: TGCAGCGTTGCTAGCGGACCCCAAGAGACCCAGTACTTC. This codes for CSVASGPQETQYF.

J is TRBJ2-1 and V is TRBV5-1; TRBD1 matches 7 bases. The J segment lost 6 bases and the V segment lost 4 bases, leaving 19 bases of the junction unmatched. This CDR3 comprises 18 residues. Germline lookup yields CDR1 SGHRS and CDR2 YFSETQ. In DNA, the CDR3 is TGCGCCAGCAGCCACACATACTTACAGGGGCGATTAATCAATGAGCAGTTCTTC. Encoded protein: CASSHTYLQGRLINEQFF. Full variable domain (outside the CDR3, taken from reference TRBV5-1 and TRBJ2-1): KAGVTQTPRYLIKTRGQQVTLSCSPISGHRSVSWYQQTPGQGLQFLFEYFSETQRNKGNFPGRFSGRQFSNSRSEMNVSTLELGDSALYLCASSHTYLQGRLINEQFFGPGTRLTVL.

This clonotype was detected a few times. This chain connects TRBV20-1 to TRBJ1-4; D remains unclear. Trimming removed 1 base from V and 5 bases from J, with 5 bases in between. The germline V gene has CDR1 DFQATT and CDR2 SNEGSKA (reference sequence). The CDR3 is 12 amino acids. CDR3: CSARAPNEKLFF. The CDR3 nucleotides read TGCAGTGCTAGAGCCCCCAATGAAAAACTGTTTTTT.

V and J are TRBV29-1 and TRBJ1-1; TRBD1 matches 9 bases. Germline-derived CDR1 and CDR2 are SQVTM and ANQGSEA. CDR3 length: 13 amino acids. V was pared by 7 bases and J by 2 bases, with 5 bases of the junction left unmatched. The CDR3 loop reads CSATTGGNTEAFF. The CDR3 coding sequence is TGCAGCGCCACAACAGGGGGCAACACTGAAGCTTTCTTT.

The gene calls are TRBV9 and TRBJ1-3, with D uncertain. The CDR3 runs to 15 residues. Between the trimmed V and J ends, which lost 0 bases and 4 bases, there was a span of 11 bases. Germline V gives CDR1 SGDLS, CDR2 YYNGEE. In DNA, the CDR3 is TGTGCCAGCAGCGTAGCCAGGACGGCCGGAAACACCATATATTTT. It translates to CASSVARTAGNTIYF.

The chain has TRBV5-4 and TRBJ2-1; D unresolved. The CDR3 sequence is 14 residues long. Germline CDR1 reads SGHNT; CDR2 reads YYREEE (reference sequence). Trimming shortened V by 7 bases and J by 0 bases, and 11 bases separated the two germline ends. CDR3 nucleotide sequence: TGTGCCAGCTCACCACCGGGCTCCTACAATGAGCAGTTCTTC. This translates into CASSPPGSYNEQFF. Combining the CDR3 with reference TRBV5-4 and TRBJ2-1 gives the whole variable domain ETGVTQSPTHLIKTRGQQVTLRCSSQSGHNTVSWYQQALGQGPQFIFQYYREEENGRGNFPPRFSGLQFPNYSSELNVNALELDDSALYLCASSPPGSYNEQFFGPGTRLTVL.

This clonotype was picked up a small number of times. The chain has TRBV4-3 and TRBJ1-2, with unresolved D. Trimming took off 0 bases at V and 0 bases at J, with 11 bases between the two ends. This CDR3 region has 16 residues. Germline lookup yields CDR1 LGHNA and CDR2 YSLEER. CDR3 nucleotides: TGCGCCAGCAGCCAAGATTTGGTCCAGGCTAACTATGGCTACACCTTC. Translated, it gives CASSQDLVQANYGYTF.

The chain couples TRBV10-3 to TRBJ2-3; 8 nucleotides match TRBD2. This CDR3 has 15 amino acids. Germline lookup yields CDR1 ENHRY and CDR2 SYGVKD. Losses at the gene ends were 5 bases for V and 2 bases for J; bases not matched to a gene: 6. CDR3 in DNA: TGTGCCATCAGTCGAAGCGGGAGCGACACAGATACGCAGTATTTT. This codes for CAISRSGSDTDTQYF.

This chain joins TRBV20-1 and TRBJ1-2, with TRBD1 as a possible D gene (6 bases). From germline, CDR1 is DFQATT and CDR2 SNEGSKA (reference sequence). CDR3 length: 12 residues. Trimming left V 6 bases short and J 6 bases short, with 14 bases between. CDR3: CSANFRGHGYTF. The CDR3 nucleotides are TGCAGTGCGAACTTCAGGGGACATGGCTACACCTTC.

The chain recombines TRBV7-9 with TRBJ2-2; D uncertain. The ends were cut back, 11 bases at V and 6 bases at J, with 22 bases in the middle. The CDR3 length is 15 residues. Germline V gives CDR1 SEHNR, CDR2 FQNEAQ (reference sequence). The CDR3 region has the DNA TGTGCCTTGAGGTCGGACGCGGCGAGCGCCGGGGAGCTGTTTTTT. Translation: CALRSDAASAGELFF. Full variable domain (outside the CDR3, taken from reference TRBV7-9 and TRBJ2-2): DTGVSQNPRHKITKRGQNVTFRCDPISEHNRLYWYRQTLGQGPEFLTYFQNEAQLEKSRLLSDRFSAERPKGSFSTLEIQRTEQGDSAMYLCALRSDAASAGELFFGEGSRLTVL.

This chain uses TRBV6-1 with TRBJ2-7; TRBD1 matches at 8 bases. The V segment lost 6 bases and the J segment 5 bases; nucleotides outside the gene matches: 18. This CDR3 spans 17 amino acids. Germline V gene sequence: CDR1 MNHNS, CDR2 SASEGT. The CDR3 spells CASRGQGGIGPSDEQYF. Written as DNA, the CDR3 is TGTGCCAGCAGAGGACAGGGAGGAATAGGACCCTCGGACGAGCAGTACTTC.

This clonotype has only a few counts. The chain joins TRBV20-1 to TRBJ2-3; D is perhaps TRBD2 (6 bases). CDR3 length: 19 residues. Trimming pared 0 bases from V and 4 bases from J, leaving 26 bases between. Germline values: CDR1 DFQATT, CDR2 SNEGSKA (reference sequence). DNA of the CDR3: TGCAGTGCTAGAGATCCCCACGGGGCTAGCGACGTGGGCCCAGATACGCAGTATTTT. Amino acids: CSARDPHGASDVGPDTQYF.

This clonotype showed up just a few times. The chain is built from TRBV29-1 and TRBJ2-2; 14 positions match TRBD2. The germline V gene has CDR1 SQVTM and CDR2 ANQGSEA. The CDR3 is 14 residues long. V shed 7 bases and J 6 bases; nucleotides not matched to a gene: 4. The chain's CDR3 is CSGGTSGSSGELFF. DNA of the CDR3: TGCAGCGGTGGGACTAGCGGGAGTTCCGGGGAGCTGTTTTTT.

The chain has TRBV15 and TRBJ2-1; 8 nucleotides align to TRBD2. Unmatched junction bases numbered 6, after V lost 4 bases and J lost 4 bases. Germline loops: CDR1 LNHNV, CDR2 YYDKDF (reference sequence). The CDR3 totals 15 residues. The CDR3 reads CATSTRLATYNEQFF. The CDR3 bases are TGTGCCACCAGCACGAGACTAGCGACTTACAATGAGCAGTTCTTC.

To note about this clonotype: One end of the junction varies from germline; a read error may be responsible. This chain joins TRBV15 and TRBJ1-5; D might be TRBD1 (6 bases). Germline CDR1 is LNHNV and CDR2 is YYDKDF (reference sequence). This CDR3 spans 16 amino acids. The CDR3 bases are TGTGCAACCAGCAGACCGGGACAAAGGAGCAATCAGCCCCAGCATTTT. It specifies CATSRPGQRSNQPQHF.

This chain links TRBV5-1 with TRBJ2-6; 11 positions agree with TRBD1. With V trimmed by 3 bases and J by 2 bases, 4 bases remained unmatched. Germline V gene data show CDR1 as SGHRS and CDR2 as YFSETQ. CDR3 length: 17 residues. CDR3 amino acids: CASSYGQGAPGANVLTF. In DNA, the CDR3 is TGCGCCAGCAGCTACGGACAGGGGGCCCCTGGGGCCAACGTCCTGACTTTC. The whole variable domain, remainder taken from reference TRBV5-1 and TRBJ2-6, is KAGVTQTPRYLIKTRGQQVTLSCSPISGHRSVSWYQQTPGQGLQFLFEYFSETQRNKGNFPGRFSGRQFSNSRSEMNVSTLELGDSALYLCASSYGQGAPGANVLTFGAGSRLTVL.